This T cell receptor (beta chain) appears in the sequencing data of a study of PD-1 blockade in mismatch repair-deficient tumors (dated by TCRdb to 2015 to 2018). A note on the overall study: Between late 2013 and late 2016, more than 75 consecutive patients with approximately 12 mismatch repair-deficient cancer types, all previously treated and progressing, were enrolled in the trial. Tumor-associated T cell clones were tracked in the peripheral blood of patients responding to PD-1 blockade by deep sequencing of TCR CDR3 regions.

CDR1 LNHDA and CDR2 SQIVND were looked up in the germline V gene (reference sequence). V is reduced by 6 bases and J by 0 bases, leaving a spacing of 11 bases between them. From cysteine to phenylalanine, the CDR3 is 14 amino acids long. The entry retains the CDR3 DNA only, 42 bases that are in frame from base 1. Overall study outcomes, separate from this receptor: Tumor-resident clones, often undetectable in blood before treatment, expanded rapidly after pembrolizumab and then contracted, generally before radiologic responses.

Receptor libraries were prepared by the immunoSEQ multiplex PCR assay. This immuneACCESS table, as held by TCRdb, lists in-frame sequences with V and J called but not all clones. Of the missing ones, under half trace to an unresolved V gene in checked studies; the others have no known cause. This sample has about 100,000 clones in its table, and 82% of those were observed once. The ten largest clones capture roughly 6.2% of the sample. This clone was counted once. Its antigen is still unknown. The sample holds no much larger clone one base away, and base qualities are not on file. Mismatch repair deficiency was established in every enrolled patient by polymerase chain reaction or immunohistochemistry. TCR sequencing was carried out for three patients who responded to pembrolizumab therapy. Pembrolizumab PD-1 blockade was prospectively tested in advanced mismatch repair-deficient cancers, regardless of tissue of origin, in the phase II trial. Peripheral blood T cell samples were gathered serially, both before PD-1 blockade started and at multiple time points afterward. Blood sampling times were reported as weeks after the first pembrolizumab dose.

This TCR was recovered from an adult with mismatch repair-deficient cancer. Source: peripheral blood, taken about 36 weeks after starting pembrolizumab. The chain couples TRBV19 to TRBJ1-2; the D gene is not confidently resolved. CDR3 reads: CASRGSATNYGYTF. The nucleotide sequence is TGTGCCAGTAGAGGATCGGCCACTAACTATGGCTACACCTTC.